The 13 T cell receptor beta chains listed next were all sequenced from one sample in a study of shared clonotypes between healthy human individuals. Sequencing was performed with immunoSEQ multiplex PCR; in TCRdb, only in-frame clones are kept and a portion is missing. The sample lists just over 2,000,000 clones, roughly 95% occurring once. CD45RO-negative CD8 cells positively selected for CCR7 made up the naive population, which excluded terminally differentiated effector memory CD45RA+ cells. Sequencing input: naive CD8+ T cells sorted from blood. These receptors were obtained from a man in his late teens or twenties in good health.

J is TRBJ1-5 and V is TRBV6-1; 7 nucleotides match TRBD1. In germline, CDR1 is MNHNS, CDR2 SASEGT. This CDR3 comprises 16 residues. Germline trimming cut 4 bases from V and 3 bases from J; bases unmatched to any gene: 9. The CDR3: CASSANRGWVNQPQHF. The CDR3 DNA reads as TGTGCCAGCAGTGCCAACAGGGGATGGGTCAATCAGCCCCAGCATTTT.

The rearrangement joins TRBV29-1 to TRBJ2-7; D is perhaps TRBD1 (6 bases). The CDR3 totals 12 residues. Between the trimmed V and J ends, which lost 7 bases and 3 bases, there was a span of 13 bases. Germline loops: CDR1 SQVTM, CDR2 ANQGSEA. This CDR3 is CSAAQGGYEQYF. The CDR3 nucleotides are TGCAGCGCCGCACAGGGTGGCTACGAGCAGTACTTC.

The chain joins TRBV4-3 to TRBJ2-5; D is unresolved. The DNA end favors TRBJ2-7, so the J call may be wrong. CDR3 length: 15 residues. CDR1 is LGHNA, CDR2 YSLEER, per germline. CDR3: CASSQVLHSSYEQYF. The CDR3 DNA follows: TGCGCCAGCAGCCAAGTCCTCCATAGCTCCTACGAGCAGTACTTC.

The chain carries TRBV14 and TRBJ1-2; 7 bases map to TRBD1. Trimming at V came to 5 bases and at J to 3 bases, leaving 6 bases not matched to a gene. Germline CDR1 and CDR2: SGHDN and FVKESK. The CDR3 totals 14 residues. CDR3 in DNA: TGTGCCAGCAGCTCGACAGGGAACTACTATGGCTACACCTTC. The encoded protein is CASSSTGNYYGYTF.

The CDR3 loop is CASSSLSGGGTDTQYF. The CDR3 DNA sequence: TGTGCCAGCAGCTCCCTTAGCGGGGGCGGCACAGATACGCAGTATTTT. The V gene is TRBV5-4, the J gene TRBJ2-3, with 9 bases aligning to TRBD2. Looked up from germline, CDR1 is SGHNT and CDR2 is YYREEE (reference sequence). This CDR3 region has 16 residues. V shed 3 bases and J 1 base; nucleotides not matched to a gene: 6.

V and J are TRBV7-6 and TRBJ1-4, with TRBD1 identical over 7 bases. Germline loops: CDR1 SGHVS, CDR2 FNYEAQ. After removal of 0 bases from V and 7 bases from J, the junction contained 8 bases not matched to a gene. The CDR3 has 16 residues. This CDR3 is CASSLALEGAGEKLFF. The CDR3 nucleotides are TGTGCCAGCAGCTTAGCCCTCGAGGGGGCGGGTGAAAAACTGTTTTTT.

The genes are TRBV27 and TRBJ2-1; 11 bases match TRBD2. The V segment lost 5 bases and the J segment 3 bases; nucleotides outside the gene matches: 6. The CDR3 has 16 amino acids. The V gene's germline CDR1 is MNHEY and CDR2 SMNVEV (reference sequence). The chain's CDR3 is CASSNPGLADYNEQFF. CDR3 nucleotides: TGTGCCAGCAGTAACCCGGGACTAGCGGACTACAATGAGCAGTTCTTC.

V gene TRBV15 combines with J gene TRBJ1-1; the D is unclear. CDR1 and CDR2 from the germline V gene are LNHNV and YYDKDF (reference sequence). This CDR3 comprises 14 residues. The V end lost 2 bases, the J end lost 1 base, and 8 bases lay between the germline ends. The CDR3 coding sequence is TGTGCCACCAGCAGACCGAGGGAGAACACTGAAGCTTTCTTT. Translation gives CATSRPRENTEAFF.

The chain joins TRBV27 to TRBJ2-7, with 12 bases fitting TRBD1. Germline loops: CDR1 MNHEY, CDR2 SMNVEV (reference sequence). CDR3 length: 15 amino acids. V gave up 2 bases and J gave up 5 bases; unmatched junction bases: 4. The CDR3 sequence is CASSLGGQGANEQYF. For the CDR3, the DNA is TGTGCCAGCAGTTTAGGGGGACAGGGGGCCAACGAGCAGTACTTC.

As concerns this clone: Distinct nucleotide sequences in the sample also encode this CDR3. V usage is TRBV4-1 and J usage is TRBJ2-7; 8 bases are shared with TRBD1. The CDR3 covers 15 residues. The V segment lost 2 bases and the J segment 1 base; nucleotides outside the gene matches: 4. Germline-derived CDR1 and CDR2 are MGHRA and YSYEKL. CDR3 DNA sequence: TGCGCCAGCAGCCAAAGACAGGGGTCTTCCTACGAGCAGTACTTC. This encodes CASSQRQGSSYEQYF.

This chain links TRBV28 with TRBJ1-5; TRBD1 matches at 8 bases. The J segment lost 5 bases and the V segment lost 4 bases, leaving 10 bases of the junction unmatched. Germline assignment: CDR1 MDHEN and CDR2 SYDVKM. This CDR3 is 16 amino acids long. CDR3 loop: CASSSRGRGRHQPQHF. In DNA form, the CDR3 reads TGTGCCAGCAGTTCCCGGGGCAGGGGGCGCCATCAGCCCCAGCATTTT.

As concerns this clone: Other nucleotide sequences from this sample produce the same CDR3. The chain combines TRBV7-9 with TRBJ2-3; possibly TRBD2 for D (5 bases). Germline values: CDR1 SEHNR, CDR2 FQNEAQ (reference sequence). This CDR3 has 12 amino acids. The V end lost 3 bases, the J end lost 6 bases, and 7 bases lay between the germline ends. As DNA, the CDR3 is TGTGCCAGCAGCTTTGGGGAGGATACGCAGTATTTT. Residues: CASSFGEDTQYF.

Here the CDR3 DNA reads TGTGCCAGCCGGGTTAACTATGGCTACACCTTC. Amino acids: CASRVNYGYTF. The chain links TRBV2 to TRBJ1-2; D is unclear. The CDR3 runs 11 residues. Germline loops: CDR1 SNHLY, CDR2 FYNNEI. V was shortened by 8 bases and J by 1 base, with 5 bases between the two germline ends.